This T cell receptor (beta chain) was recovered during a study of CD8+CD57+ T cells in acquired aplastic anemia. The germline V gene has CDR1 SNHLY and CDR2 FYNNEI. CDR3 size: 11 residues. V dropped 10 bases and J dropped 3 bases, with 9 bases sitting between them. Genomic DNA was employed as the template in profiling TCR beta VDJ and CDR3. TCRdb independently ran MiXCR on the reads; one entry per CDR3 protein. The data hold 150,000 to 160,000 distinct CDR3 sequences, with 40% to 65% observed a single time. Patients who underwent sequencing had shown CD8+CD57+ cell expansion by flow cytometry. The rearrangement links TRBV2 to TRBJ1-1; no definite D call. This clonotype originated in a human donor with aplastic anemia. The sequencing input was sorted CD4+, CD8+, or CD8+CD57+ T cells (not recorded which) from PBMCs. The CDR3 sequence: CATASYTEAFF. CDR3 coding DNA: TGTGCCACCGCCTCGTACACTGAAGCTTTCTTT.